A single T cell receptor (beta chain) is shown here with its context. Its specificity is not known. This sample was taken from a study of cytomegalovirus exposure and HLA in healthy donors. PCR employed 60 Vbeta and 13 Jbeta primers. The protocol was immunoSEQ multiplex PCR, while the TCRdb copy is restricted to in-frame clones and leaves out a portion. The sample has 90,000 to 140,000 clones; about three quarters are singletons. Germline V gene data show CDR1 as SGHTA and CDR2 as FQGNSA. Trimming took off 5 bases at V and 2 bases at J, with 15 bases between the two ends. This CDR3 has 15 residues. Whole-study results and caveats: Highly shared sequence variants in one cluster were likely a sequencing artifact.

J is TRBJ1-2 and V is TRBV7-2; D is uncertain. The source material was PBMCs. This clonotype originated in a male donor in good health and CMV-seronegative. CDR3 DNA sequence: TGTGCCAGCAGCGTTAGTCTAGCGGGGAACTATGGCTACACCTTC. It is translated as CASSVSLAGNYGYTF.